The rows below give T cell receptor beta chains drawn from one sample of a study of T cell changes during pregnancy in multiple sclerosis. Only in-frame clones appear in the TCRdb table, and some are missing; sequencing was by immunoSEQ multiplex PCR. The table records 20,000 to 30,000 clones, 85% to 90% of them present only once. The input for sequencing was CD4+ T cells from peripheral blood mononuclear cells, taken in the second trimester of pregnancy. Every receptor here comes from a female donor in good health, enrolled as a control in a pregnancy study. Each CDR3 is given with its conserved first and last residue. D genes are given only for firm matches. A clone size is listed for some rows: how often the clone was seen (once, few, many), or a class if it is expanded.

J	D	length	size	V	CDR3	DNA
TRBJ2-7	TRBD1	16	few	TRBV11-2	CASSSNRGRRSYEQYF	TGTGCCAGCAGTAGCAACAGGGGGCGCAGGTCCTACGAGCAGTACTTC
TRBJ1-2	TRBD1	18	NA	TRBV5-1	CASSLAVGPGGADKGYTF	TGCGCCAGCAGCTTGGCGGTAGGACCAGGGGGCGCTGACAAAGGCTACACCTTC
TRBJ2-1	NA	15	NA	TRBV5-5	CASSPQGMTYNEQFF	TGTGCCAGCAGCCCCCAGGGCATGACCTACAATGAGCAGTTCTTC
TRBJ2-4	NA	13	once	TRBV27	CASATSVLNIQYF	TGTGCCAGCGCTACCTCGGTGTTGAACATTCAGTACTTC
TRBJ1-1	NA	15	NA	TRBV9	CASSVEIAGATEAFF	TGTGCCAGCAGCGTAGAAATCGCAGGGGCCACTGAAGCTTTCTTT
TRBJ1-1	NA	15	once	TRBV7-6	CASSLSWGRDTEAFF	TGTGCCAGCAGCTTATCCTGGGGGCGCGACACTGAAGCTTTCTTT
TRBJ2-1	TRBD2	18	NA	TRBV15	CATSRDEGLAGGYNEQFF	TGTGCCACCAGCAGAGATGAGGGACTAGCGGGGGGGTACAATGAGCAGTTCTTC
TRBJ2-2	NA	14	NA	TRBV7-2	CASSLSNGGGELFF	TGTGCCAGCAGCCTAAGTAACGGGGGCGGGGAGCTGTTTTTT
TRBJ1-1	NA	12	NA	TRBV25-1	CASTQAGGEAFF	TGTGCCAGCACCCAAGCGGGGGGTGAAGCTTTCTTT
TRBJ2-3	TRBD2	16	NA	TRBV18	CASSPYASGRSDTQYF	TGTGCCAGCTCACCATACGCTAGCGGGCGGTCAGATACGCAGTATTTT
TRBJ2-1	NA	15	NA	TRBV6-5	CASSFTPIRDNEQFF	TGTGCCAGCAGTTTTACCCCAATCAGGGACAATGAGCAGTTCTTC
TRBJ2-3	TRBD2	16	NA	TRBV2	CAIRSALAGAQDTQYF	TGTGCCATCCGGAGTGCGCTAGCGGGGGCCCAAGATACGCAGTATTTT
TRBJ2-3	TRBD2	15	NA	TRBV7-2	CASSFGGGAADTQYF	TGTGCCAGCAGCTTCGGCGGGGGGGCCGCAGATACGCAGTATTTT
TRBJ1-2	TRBD1	15	NA	TRBV6-1	CAIGGGSTGGYGYTF	TGTGCCATCGGAGGGGGATCGACAGGGGGCTATGGCTACACCTTC
TRBJ1-6	NA	17	NA	TRBV14	CASSPFLGTGRNSPLHF	TGTGCCAGCAGCCCGTTTCTCGGAACGGGGAGGAATTCACCCCTCCACTTT
TRBJ2-5	TRBD2	16	NA	TRBV28	CASSPVAGRGWETQYF	TGTGCCAGCAGTCCCGTAGCGGGCCGGGGGTGGGAGACCCAGTACTTC
TRBJ2-5	NA	15	NA	TRBV5-4	CASSRFTPGEETQYF	TGTGCCAGCAGCCGATTTACCCCGGGGGAAGAGACCCAGTACTTC
TRBJ1-5	NA	15	NA	TRBV5-5	CASSLGRWGNQPQHF	TGTGCCAGCAGCTTGGGGAGGTGGGGCAATCAGCCCCAGCATTTT
TRBJ2-7	TRBD1	16	once	TRBV29-1	CSVEGGRDRDSYEQYF	TGCAGCGTTGAAGGGGGCCGGGACAGGGACTCCTACGAGCAGTACTTC
TRBJ1-4	NA	14	NA	TRBV7-2	CASSSQGSNEKLFF	TGTGCCAGCAGCTCACAGGGCAGCAATGAAAAACTGTTTTTT
TRBJ1-2	TRBD1	13	NA	TRBV10-1	CAGQGWGNYGYTF	TGCGCCGGACAGGGATGGGGTAACTATGGCTACACCTTC
TRBJ2-2	NA	14	NA	TRBV6-1	CASSEAGPTGELFF	TGTGCCAGCAGTGAAGCTGGGCCTACCGGGGAGCTGTTTTTT
TRBJ1-6	NA	16	once	TRBV14	CASSQVGMTVGSPLHF	TGTGCCAGCAGCCAAGTTGGGATGACAGTTGGATCACCCCTCCACTTT
TRBJ2-7	NA	15	NA	TRBV25-1	CASSFTGTNSYEQYF	TGTGCCAGCAGCTTTACCGGGACAAACTCCTACGAGCAGTACTTC
TRBJ1-5	NA	12	NA	TRBV5-8	CASTSGVQPQHF	TGTGCCAGCACCTCGGGGGTTCAGCCCCAGCATTTT